The next 7 T cell receptor beta chains were all read from a single sample in a study of T cells in Graves' hyperthyroidism and ophthalmopathy. Amplification of TCR beta CDR3 regions used RNA as the template. RT-PCR in the first round (using the HTBI primer set) targeted the TCR CDR3. TCRdb reanalysed the multiplex PCR reads using MiXCR and keeps one entry per CDR3 protein. Of under 350,000 distinct CDR3 sequences detected, approximately 15% appear once; the ten largest clones hold 7.9%. The sequencing input was blood. These receptor sequences come from a woman aged 40 to 55 with Graves' hyperthyroidism.

In this sample, this clonotype turned up many times. The chain links TRBV18 to TRBJ1-5; the D is unclear. Per germline, CDR1 KGHSH and CDR2 LQKENI. With 6 bases removed from V and 6 bases from J, the gap between germline ends came to 12 bases. This CDR3 is 13 amino acids long. The CDR3 DNA reads as TGTGCCAGCTCCCGAGAGGAGCGTCAGCCCCAGCATTTT. This translates into CASSREERQPQHF.

This clonotype was seen ten or more times. The rearrangement joins TRBV20-1 to TRBJ2-7, with no clear D. V was shortened by 2 bases and J by 0 bases, with 8 bases between the two germline ends. The CDR3 sequence is 13 residues long. The germline gives CDR1 DFQATT, CDR2 SNEGSKA (reference sequence). In DNA, the CDR3 is TGCAGTGCTAGAATCGGAAACTCCTACGAGCAGTACTTC. Translating it yields CSARIGNSYEQYF.

This clonotype occurred many times. The V gene is TRBV6-1, the J gene TRBJ1-6; D is uncertain. The CDR3 is 17 amino acids. Trimming removed 3 bases from V and 2 bases from J, with 14 bases in between. Germline assignment: CDR1 MNHNS and CDR2 SASEGT. CDR3 protein: CASSELSGSTYNSPLHF. In DNA form, the CDR3 reads TGTGCCAGCAGTGAGTTGAGTGGGAGCACCTATAATTCACCCCTCCACTTT.

The chain uses TRBV6-6 and TRBJ1-4; the D is unclear. From germline, CDR1 is MNHNY and CDR2 SVGAGI (reference sequence). CDR3 length: 12 residues. The V gene lost 7 bases and the J gene lost 3 bases, with 6 bases spanning the gap. CDR3 sequence (DNA): TGTGCCAGCAAGAGGGCTAATGAAAAACTGTTTTTT. As protein: CASKRANEKLFF.

This clonotype was picked up many times. This chain joins TRBV27 and TRBJ2-2; TRBD2 aligns across 9 bases. Trimming took 6 bases from V and 3 from J; bases not matched to a gene: 2. Germline V gives CDR1 MNHEY, CDR2 SMNVEV (reference sequence). CDR3 size: 14 residues. The CDR3 spells CASSVAGDTGELFF. The CDR3 nucleotides are TGTGCCAGCAGCGTAGCGGGAGACACCGGGGAGCTGTTTTTT.

This clonotype was seen many times. The rearrangement uses TRBV6-4 and TRBJ2-7; 7 bases are shared with TRBD2. Germline V gene lookup returns CDR1 MRHNA and CDR2 SNTAGT. V shed 4 bases, J shed 1 base, and the junction held 1 base outside the gene matches. The length of the CDR3 is 13 residues. CDR3 sequence reads: CASSAGGSYEQYF. CDR3 in DNA: TGTGCCAGCAGTGCCGGGGGGTCCTACGAGCAGTACTTC.

This sequence joins TRBV13 and TRBJ1-1; D ambiguous. Germline CDR1 is PRHDT and CDR2 is FYEKMQ (reference sequence). V lost 4 bases and J 3 bases, leaving 9 bases between the germline ends. The CDR3 sequence is 13 residues long. CDR3 sequence (DNA): TGTGCCAGCAGCTACTATGGGGACACTGAAGCTTTCTTT. This sequence encodes CASSYYGDTEAFF. Variable domain in full (rest from reference TRBV13 and TRBJ1-1): AAGVIQSPRHLIKEKRETATLKCYPIPRHDTVYWYQQGPGQDPQFLISFYEKMQSDKGSIPDRFSAQQFSDYHSELNMSSLELGDSALYFCASSYYGDTEAFFGQGTRLTVV.